The next 15 T cell receptor beta chains were all read from a single sample in a study of blood T cell repertoires in COVID-19 (dated by TCRdb to the early 2020s). Library generation was performed with the immunoSEQ multiplex PCR assay. Not all clones reach the TCRdb copy of this immuneACCESS table, which keeps in-frame sequences only. Checked studies attribute under half of the gap to unresolved V genes and leave the rest unexplained. The table for this sample lists around 450,000 clones; around 90% of them were counted only once. The ten largest clones capture under 0.85% of the sample. The sample comprised PBMCs or T cells enriched from blood (not recorded which). These receptors all stem from a woman aged 18-29 years who had recovered from COVID-19.

V is TRBV5-1 and J is TRBJ2-5, with 7 bases aligning to TRBD1. CDR3 length: 15 residues. CDR1 is SGHRS, CDR2 YFSETQ, per germline. The trim removed 0 bases at V and 1 base at J, leaving 3 bases unmatched. Here the CDR3 reads CASSLGDSSQETQYF. Written as DNA, the CDR3 is TGCGCCAGCAGCTTGGGGGACAGCTCCCAAGAGACCCAGTACTTC.

This clone was picked up many times. V usage is TRBV7-8 and J usage is TRBJ1-1; 7 bases align to TRBD1. Germline V gives CDR1 SGHVS, CDR2 FQNEAQ. The CDR3 loop spans 15 amino acids. Trimming at V came to 2 bases and at J to 3 bases, leaving 6 bases not matched to a gene. The CDR3 DNA sequence: TGTGCCAGCAGCTTATTGAGCAGGGGGGACACTGAAGCTTTCTTT. Its translation: CASSLLSRGDTEAFF.

This clone was seen just once. The CDR3, as DNA: TGTGCCAGCAGTCCAACAGGGTATCAGCGGCCCCAGCATTTT. Its protein product is CASSPTGYQRPQHF. J is TRBJ1-5 and V is TRBV27, with D tentatively TRBD1 (6 bases). There are 14 residues in the CDR3. Germline-derived CDR1 and CDR2 are MNHEY and SMNVEV (reference sequence). Trimming removed 5 bases at V and 9 bases at J, with 17 bases between.

The rearrangement uses TRBV6-6 and TRBJ2-7, with no clear D. V lost 2 bases and J 6 bases, leaving 14 bases between the germline ends. The CDR3 is 14 amino acids. Germline CDR1 reads MNHNY; CDR2 reads SVGAGI (reference sequence). CDR3 loop: CASSYAVASLEQYF. CDR3 nucleotides: TGTGCCAGCAGTTACGCGGTAGCCTCTCTCGAGCAGTACTTC.

The chain is built from TRBV7-2 and TRBJ1-2; TRBD1 aligns across 8 bases. The CDR3 consists of 15 residues. The germline gives CDR1 SGHTA, CDR2 FQGNSA. The V segment lost 4 bases and the J segment 4 bases; nucleotides outside the gene matches: 8. The CDR3: CASSSGQGAFYGYTF. The CDR3 coding sequence is TGTGCCAGCAGCTCGGGTCAGGGGGCCTTCTATGGCTACACCTTC.

V and J are TRBV7-8 and TRBJ1-5; D might be TRBD1 (6 bases). From germline, CDR1 is SGHVS and CDR2 FQNEAQ. The CDR3 loop spans 14 amino acids. Trimming took off 1 base at V and 3 bases at J, with 7 bases between the two ends. Here the CDR3 reads CASSLGDTNQPQHF. The CDR3 nucleotides are TGTGCCAGCAGCTTAGGGGACACCAATCAGCCCCAGCATTTT.

As concerns this clone: Different DNA sequences within this sample yield the same CDR3. CDR3 in DNA: TGCAGCGTTGGAGGCAGGGCGAACACTGAAGCTTTCTTT. Its translation is CSVGGRANTEAFF. This chain links TRBV29-1 with TRBJ1-1; D is possibly TRBD1 (5 bases). V was cut by 4 bases and J by 1 base, with 10 bases left in between. Per the germline V gene, CDR1 is SQVTM and CDR2 is ANQGSEA. This CDR3 region has 13 residues.

The chain combines TRBV9 with TRBJ1-3, with TRBD1 as a possible D gene (5 bases). The length of the CDR3 is 17 residues. The germline V gene encodes CDR1 SGDLS and CDR2 YYNGEE. Deletions cut 4 bases from V and 1 base from J, with 18 bases between. CDR3 sequence reads: CASSWSGRAVSGNTIYF. The CDR3 bases are TGTGCCAGCAGCTGGTCGGGCAGGGCGGTTTCTGGAAACACCATATATTTT.

The V and J genes are TRBV4-1 and TRBJ2-2; TRBD2 agrees at 8 bases. Germline CDR1 reads MGHRA; CDR2 reads YSYEKL. Trimming cost V 3 bases and J 6 bases; bases outside gene matches: 9. The CDR3 has 16 residues. Here the CDR3 DNA reads TGCGCCAGCAGCCAGATCGGACTAGCAATTTCCGGGGAGCTGTTTTTT. Its protein product is CASSQIGLAISGELFF.

The J gene is TRBJ2-5, the V gene TRBV23-1, with 7 bases fitting TRBD1. TRBV23-1 is an ORF for which the function is uncertain. Trimming took 6 bases from V and 7 from J; bases not matched to a gene: 14. The CDR3 loop spans 15 amino acids. As DNA, the CDR3 is TGCGCCAGCAGCCTCCGGGACAGAGCTTGGGGGACCCAGTACTTC. This gives the protein CASSLRDRAWGTQYF.

This chain's CDR3 is CASTDKDREVQPQHF. The CDR3 nucleotides are TGTGCCAGCACCGACAAAGACAGGGAGGTCCAGCCCCAGCATTTT. V and J are TRBV21-1 and TRBJ1-5; the table's D call of TRBD1 was not tested on the DNA. TRBV21-1 represents a pseudogene. CDR3 size: 15 residues.

The gene calls are TRBV3-1 (or the pseudogene TRBV3-2) and TRBJ1-1; D is possibly TRBD1 (6 bases). The CDR3 loop spans 14 amino acids. Trimming pared 1 base from V and 1 base from J, leaving 7 bases between. Germline V gives CDR1 LGHDT, CDR2 YNNKEL (reference sequence). The CDR3 loop is CASSQAGENTEAFF. The CDR3 coding sequence is TGTGCCAGCAGCCAAGCAGGGGAGAACACTGAAGCTTTCTTT.

This clone is a singleton in its sample. This chain connects TRBV5-1 to TRBJ1-1; 8 nucleotides align to TRBD1. The germline V gene encodes CDR1 SGHRS and CDR2 YFSETQ. Trimming at V came to 2 bases and at J to 6 bases, leaving 9 bases not matched to a gene. The CDR3 loop spans 15 amino acids. The CDR3 region is CASSFLDREISEAFF. The CDR3 DNA sequence: TGCGCCAGCAGCTTCCTGGACAGGGAGATTTCTGAAGCTTTCTTT. The whole variable domain, filled in from reference TRBV5-1 and TRBJ1-1, reads KAGVTQTPRYLIKTRGQQVTLSCSPISGHRSVSWYQQTPGQGLQFLFEYFSETQRNKGNFPGRFSGRQFSNSRSEMNVSTLELGDSALYLCASSFLDREISEAFFGQGTRLTVV.

The V call is TRBV7-2, the J call TRBJ1-4; D is possibly TRBD1 (6 bases). Germline values: CDR1 SGHTA, CDR2 FQGNSA. This CDR3 is 11 amino acids long. V lost 8 bases and J lost 8, with 9 bases in between. CDR3 protein: CASEGEEKLFF. CDR3 in DNA: TGTGCCAGCGAGGGGGAGGAAAAACTGTTTTTT.

The V gene is TRBV7-2, the J gene TRBJ2-2, with D tentatively TRBD1 (5 bases). CDR1 is SGHTA and CDR2 is FQGNSA in the germline V gene. The V gene lost 0 bases and the J gene lost 5 bases, with 7 bases spanning the gap. This CDR3 contains 14 residues. For the CDR3, the DNA is TGTGCCAGCAGCTTAGCGCAGGGAACCGGGGAGCTGTTTTTT. It is translated as CASSLAQGTGELFF.